These 23 T cell receptor beta chains were all obtained from the same sample, sequenced in a study of cytomegalovirus exposure and HLA in healthy donors. The PCR employed 60 Vbeta primers together with 13 Jbeta primers. Data came from immunoSEQ multiplex PCR; TCRdb stores just in-frame clones and leaves some out. The profile shows about 160,000 clones, about three quarters of them singletons. The sample was PBMCs. These receptors all come from a female donor in good health and CMV-seronegative.

A remark on this clone: This CDR3 is also generated by other DNA sequences in the sample. The chain uses TRBV2 and TRBJ2-7, with TRBD1 identical over 7 bases. V was pared by 8 bases and J by 1 base, with 8 bases of the junction left unmatched. Per the germline V gene, CDR1 is SNHLY and CDR2 is FYNNEI. CDR3 length: 14 amino acids. The chain's CDR3 is CASRRQGSSYEQYF. CDR3 nucleotide sequence: TGTGCCAGCCGGCGACAGGGTTCGTCCTACGAGCAGTACTTC.

This chain uses TRBV15 with TRBJ1-1, with 12 nucleotides matching TRBD1. The V gene end was trimmed by 5 bases and the J gene end by 10 bases; junction bases not matched to a gene: 11. Germline CDR1 LNHNV, CDR2 YYDKDF (reference sequence). This CDR3 region has 15 residues. The CDR3 nucleotides read TGTGCCACCAGCTTGCCGGGACAGGGGGCGGAAAGAGCTTTCTTT. Residues: CATSLPGQGAERAFF.

This clone was seen only a few times. The chain uses TRBV6-4 and TRBJ2-1; 10 positions match TRBD1. Germline CDR1 MRHNA, CDR2 SNTAGT. This CDR3 contains 16 residues. V gave up 0 bases and J gave up 5 bases; unmatched junction bases: 4. The CDR3 here is CASSDSGGQGNNEQFF. The DNA of the CDR3 is TGTGCCAGCAGTGACTCGGGGGGACAGGGGAACAATGAGCAGTTCTTC.

This clone was observed once. The genes are TRBV30 and TRBJ1-5; D perhaps matches TRBD1 (6 bases). Trimming pared 2 bases from V and 0 bases from J, leaving 11 bases between. Germline V gene data show CDR1 as GTSNPN and CDR2 as SVGIG (reference sequence). This CDR3 is 15 amino acids long. The CDR3 DNA is TGTGCCTGGAGTCAGGGGCTAAATAGCAATCAGCCCCAGCATTTT. Encoded protein: CAWSQGLNSNQPQHF.

The V call is TRBV2, the J call TRBJ1-1, with TRBD1 as a possible D gene (5 bases). The CDR3 sequence is 12 residues long. Germline assignment: CDR1 SNHLY and CDR2 FYNNEI. Trimming cost V 4 bases and J 7 bases, with 10 bases left between them. The CDR3 coding sequence is TGTGCCAGCAGTGGGGCGGGACTTGAAGCTTTCTTT. This sequence encodes CASSGAGLEAFF.

The rearrangement uses TRBV5-1 and TRBJ1-2; no clear D. This CDR3 is 12 amino acids long. The germline V and J ends were trimmed by 0 bases and 6 bases, with 6 bases remaining between them. The germline V gene has CDR1 SGHRS and CDR2 YFSETQ. As DNA, the CDR3 is TGCGCCAGCAGCTTGGTGGGCCATGGCTACACCTTC. As protein: CASSLVGHGYTF.

The rearrangement links TRBV6-1 to TRBJ2-7; D is perhaps TRBD2 (5 bases). CDR1 MNHNS and CDR2 SASEGT come from the germline V gene. This CDR3 is built from 14 residues. V gave up 0 bases and J gave up 3 bases, with 9 bases separating them. DNA of the CDR3: TGTGCCAGCAGTGAAGCAGCAGACTACTACGAGCAGTACTTC. The encoded protein is CASSEAADYYEQYF.

The rearrangement joins TRBV9 to TRBJ1-1; no clear D. Germline V gene sequence: CDR1 SGDLS, CDR2 YYNGEE. This CDR3 has 15 amino acids. Trimming removed 0 bases at V and 1 base at J, with 10 bases between. DNA for the CDR3: TGTGCCAGCAGCGTAGGAGGGCAGTCGAACACTGAAGCTTTCTTT. Translation gives CASSVGGQSNTEAFF.

About this clone: The sample carries other DNA sequences with the same CDR3. The chain carries TRBV25-1 and TRBJ2-3; the D gene is possibly TRBD2 (5 bases). Germline loops: CDR1 MGHDK, CDR2 SYGVNS. Trimming pared 10 bases from V and 3 bases from J, leaving 11 bases between. The CDR3 is 12 residues long. CDR3 in amino acids: CATRGSTDTQYF. In DNA form, the CDR3 reads TGTGCCACTCGGGGATCTACAGATACGCAGTATTTT. The entire variable domain, with the rest obtained from reference TRBV25-1 and TRBJ2-3, is as follows: EADIYQTPRYLVIGTGKKITLECSQTMGHDKMYWYQQDPGMELHLIHYSYGVNSTEKGDLSSESTVSRIRTEHFPLTLESARPSHTSQYLCATRGSTDTQYFGPGTRLTVL.

The chain combines TRBV25-1 with TRBJ1-2; 8 nucleotides match TRBD1. This CDR3 spans 13 amino acids. V lost 8 bases, J lost 4 bases, and 6 bases stayed unmatched. Germline V CDR1 and CDR2: MGHDK, SYGVNS. This CDR3 is CASSYTGGYGYTF. In nucleotides, the CDR3 is TGTGCCAGCTCATACACAGGGGGCTATGGCTACACCTTC.

The J gene is TRBJ2-5, the V gene TRBV4-1, with 12 bases that match TRBD2. This CDR3 has 17 residues. CDR1 and CDR2 from the germline V gene are MGHRA and YSYEKL. Trimming took 3 bases from V and 2 from J; bases not matched to a gene: 7. The CDR3 DNA reads TGCGCCAGCAGCCAGGACCCGGGACTAGCGGGTCAAGAGACCCAGTACTTC. Translation: CASSQDPGLAGQETQYF.

The chain recombines TRBV13 with TRBJ1-5; the match to TRBD1 covers 10 bases. V shed 5 bases, J shed 6 bases, and the junction held 4 bases outside the gene matches. This CDR3 contains 14 residues. Germline loops: CDR1 PRHDT, CDR2 FYEKMQ (reference sequence). The CDR3 region is CASSPGQGVQPQHF. CDR3 bases: TGTGCCAGCAGCCCAGGACAGGGGGTTCAGCCCCAGCATTTT.

This chain links TRBV29-1 with TRBJ2-3; 7 bases line up with TRBD1. The germline CDR1 and CDR2 sequences are SQVTM and ANQGSEA. The trim removed 4 bases at V and 1 base at J, leaving 8 bases unmatched. The CDR3 has 15 residues. The CDR3 coding sequence is TGCAGCGTTGCGACACCGGGGACAGGCACAGATACGCAGTATTTT. Protein sequence: CSVATPGTGTDTQYF.

CDR3 sequence (DNA): TGTGCCAGCAGCCTGACAGGGGACAATCAGCCCCAGCATTTT. Translation gives CASSLTGDNQPQHF. This chain uses TRBV5-6 with TRBJ1-5, with 8 bases that match TRBD1. There are 14 residues in the CDR3. The junction had 3 bases not matched to a gene; V was cut back by 4 bases and J by 3 bases. Germline lookup yields CDR1 SGHDT and CDR2 YYEEEE. The full variable domain, in which reference TRBV5-6 and TRBJ1-5 provide the parts outside the CDR3, is DAGVTQSPTHLIKTRGQQVTLRCSPKSGHDTVSWYQQALGQGPQFIFQYYEEEERQRGNFPDRFSGHQFPNYSSELNVNALLLGDSALYLCASSLTGDNQPQHFGDGTRLSIL.

This chain joins TRBV7-9 and TRBJ2-3; 9 positions match TRBD1. Germline V lookup: CDR1 SEHNR, CDR2 FQNEAQ (reference sequence). Losses at the gene ends were 5 bases for V and 3 bases for J; bases not matched to a gene: 9. The CDR3 is made up of 16 amino acids. CDR3 protein: CASSIWTGEETDTQYF. CDR3 DNA: TGTGCCAGCAGCATTTGGACAGGGGAGGAAACAGATACGCAGTATTTT.

The chain is built from TRBV6-5 and TRBJ2-1; TRBD1 agrees at 10 bases. The length of the CDR3 is 13 residues. CDR1 is MNHEY, CDR2 SVGAGI, per germline. The J segment lost 7 bases and the V segment lost 6 bases, leaving 3 bases of the junction unmatched. The CDR3: CASRGQGKNEQFF. Written as DNA, the CDR3 is TGTGCCAGCAGGGGACAGGGGAAGAATGAGCAGTTCTTC.

The sample holds a few counts of this clone. CDR3 nucleotide sequence: TGTGCCAGCAGCTTGGGACGGAGAACGGATAATGGCTACACCTTC. Its protein product is CASSLGRRTDNGYTF. The gene calls are TRBV5-5 and TRBJ1-2, with D hard to call. V lost 0 bases and J lost 6, with 15 bases in between. Germline CDR1 SGHKS, CDR2 YYEKEE (reference sequence). There are 15 residues in the CDR3. Complete variable domain (other parts from reference TRBV5-5 and TRBJ1-2): DAGVTQSPTHLIKTRGQQVTLRCSPISGHKSVSWYQQVLGQGPQFIFQYYEKEERGRGNFPDRFSARQFPNYSSELNVNALLLGDSALYLCASSLGRRTDNGYTFGSGTRLTVV.

The chain joins TRBV6-1 to TRBJ2-7; a possible D gene is TRBD2 (5 bases). The CDR3 totals 12 residues. Trimming took off 5 bases at V and 3 bases at J, with 8 bases between the two ends. Germline CDR1 MNHNS, CDR2 SASEGT. The CDR3 region is CASSLALYEQYF. The CDR3 DNA reads as TGTGCCAGCAGTCTAGCCCTCTACGAGCAGTACTTC.

The chain has TRBV10-3 and TRBJ2-3, with 8 bases that match TRBD2. CDR3 size: 17 residues. V was pared by 4 bases and J by 2 bases, with 11 bases of the junction left unmatched. Germline lookup yields CDR1 ENHRY and CDR2 SYGVKD. The CDR3 loop reads CAISGARGRGDTDTQYF. DNA for the CDR3: TGTGCCATCAGTGGGGCCCGAGGGCGGGGGGACACAGATACGCAGTATTTT.

The V and J genes are TRBV19 and TRBJ1-5; D possibly corresponds to TRBD1 (6 bases). V shed 3 bases and J shed 3 bases, with 12 bases lying between them. Per the germline V gene, CDR1 is LNHDA and CDR2 is SQIVND (reference sequence). This CDR3 has 15 amino acids. The CDR3 reads CASSMATGVNQPQHF. The CDR3 coding sequence is TGTGCCAGTAGTATGGCGACAGGAGTCAATCAGCCCCAGCATTTT.

This chain links TRBV6-5 with TRBJ1-2; 8 bases match TRBD1. This CDR3 has 14 amino acids. From germline, CDR1 is MNHEY and CDR2 SVGAGI. The V segment lost 6 bases and the J segment 7 bases; nucleotides outside the gene matches: 10. DNA of the CDR3: TGTGCCAGCAGCCCAGGGGGCGCGACTCGTGGCTACACCTTC. Protein product: CASSPGGATRGYTF.

The chain links TRBV15 to TRBJ1-1; D possibly corresponds to TRBD1 (6 bases). CDR1 is LNHNV, CDR2 YYDKDF, per germline (reference sequence). The CDR3 is 14 amino acids. With 3 bases removed from V and 4 bases from J, the gap between germline ends came to 12 bases. The DNA of the CDR3 is TGTGCCACCAGCAGGATGGGACATCTCACTGAAGCTTTCTTT. Its translation: CATSRMGHLTEAFF. The full variable domain, rest sourced from reference TRBV15 and TRBJ1-1, is DAMVIQNPRYQVTQFGKPVTLSCSQTLNHNVMYWYQQKSSQAPKLLFHYYDKDFNNEADTPDNFQSRRPNTSFCFLDIRSPGLGDTAMYLCATSRMGHLTEAFFGQGTRLTVV.

CDR3 sequence reads: CASSLGLLAGETQYF. The CDR3 nucleotides read TGCGCCAGCAGCTTGGGGTTACTAGCCGGAGAGACCCAGTACTTC. The chain recombines TRBV5-1 with TRBJ2-5; maybe TRBD2 (6 bases). This CDR3 spans 15 amino acids. V lost 0 bases and J 4 bases, leaving 13 bases between the germline ends. The germline V gene has CDR1 SGHRS and CDR2 YFSETQ.